The rows below give T cell receptor beta chains drawn from one sample of a study of T-cell reconstitution after alpha-beta-depleted transplantation in children. One entry per CDR3 protein, called by TCRdb with MiXCR from the PCR reads. The data show 130,000 to 150,000 distinct CDR3 sequences, with more than 8% seen just once and over 15% held by the top ten. The source material was PBMCs, mostly from graft donor cells, sampled 180 days after TCRalphabeta/CD19-depleted stem cell transplant. Every receptor here comes from a female patient under 10 years old who had a stem cell transplant for congenital amegakaryocytic thrombocytopenia, so the T cells may come from the graft donor. CDR3s include the opening cysteine and the closing phenylalanine or tryptophan. D genes are given only for firm matches. The listing skips clone size in some rows; elsewhere it reads once, few, many or a size class.

D: TRBD2
V: TRBV12-3/TRBV12-4
J: TRBJ2-5
size: few
DNA: TGTGCCAGCAGACCGACTAGCGCGTACCAAGAGACCCAGTACTTC
CDR3: CASRPTSAYQETQYF

D: TRBD2
V: TRBV7-8
J: TRBJ2-1
size: .
DNA: TGTGCCAGCAGCTTATTTTCTAGCGGGCAACGTGTCCTCTACAATGAGCAGTTCTTC
CDR3: CASSLFSSGQRVLYNEQFF

D: .
V: TRBV12-3/TRBV12-4
J: TRBJ2-7
size: many
DNA: TGTGCCAGCAGTACTCCTACTTCGGGGTACGAGCAGTACTTC
CDR3: CASSTPTSGYEQYF

D: TRBD1
V: TRBV29-1
J: TRBJ2-7
size: many
DNA: TGCAGCGTCGAGACAGGGATGAACTACGAGCAGTACTTC
CDR3: CSVETGMNYEQYF

D: .
V: TRBV11-2
J: TRBJ1-4
size: many
DNA: TGTGCCAGCAGCTTACGTACTGATTATGAAAAACTGTTTTTT
CDR3: CASSLRTDYEKLFF

D: .
V: TRBV6-2/TRBV6-3
J: TRBJ2-5
size: .
DNA: TGTGCCAGCAGCCGTGTTACGATCGAGACCCAGTACTTC
CDR3: CASSRVTIETQYF

D: .
V: TRBV28
J: TRBJ2-7
size: many
DNA: TGTGCCAGCAGTTTCTTCGGATCTCAAGAGGGCGAGCAGTACTTC
CDR3: CASSFFGSQEGEQYF

D: .
V: TRBV20-1
J: TRBJ1-6
size: many
DNA: TGCAGTGCTAGAGCAGGCTCTAGCTCCTATAATTCACCCCTCCACTTT
CDR3: CSARAGSSSYNSPLHF

D: .
V: TRBV19
J: TRBJ1-3
size: .
DNA: TGTGCCAGTAGTATGAGTCGAAGAAACACCATATATTTT
CDR3: CASSMSRRNTIYF

D: .
V: TRBV20-1
J: TRBJ2-4
size: .
DNA: TGCAGTGCTAGCGCGACGGGAGCCAAAAACATTCAGTACTTC
CDR3: CSASATGAKNIQYF

D: TRBD2
V: TRBV10-3
J: TRBJ2-1
size: many
DNA: TGTGCCATCGGCCTAGCGGGAGGCAATGAGCAGTTCTTC
CDR3: CAIGLAGGNEQFF

D: .
V: TRBV9
J: TRBJ2-5
size: .
DNA: TGTGCCAGCAGCGTAGATGTGGTACAAGAGACCCAGTACTTC
CDR3: CASSVDVVQETQYF

D: .
V: TRBV28
J: TRBJ1-2
size: few
DNA: TGTGCCAGCGAGAACTTGGGACAACGCCTCTTC
CDR3: CASENLGQRLF

D: .
V: TRBV5-1
J: TRBJ1-4
size: many
DNA: TGCGCCAGCAGCAGGAGCCAGGGCGCTGAAAAACTGTTTTTT
CDR3: CASSRSQGAEKLFF

D: .
V: TRBV5-1
J: TRBJ2-4
size: many
DNA: TGCGCCAGCAGCTTGCAAGGACGGGCCAAAAACATTCAGTACTTC
CDR3: CASSLQGRAKNIQYF

D: TRBD1
V: TRBV29-1
J: TRBJ1-2
size: many
DNA: TGCACCCGACAGGGGGGTGGCTACACCTTC
CDR3: CTRQGGGYTF

D: TRBD1
V: TRBV30
J: TRBJ2-7
size: .
DNA: TGTGCCTGGACCGGGGGGACAGGGGAGGTCGAGCAGTACTTC
CDR3: CAWTGGTGEVEQYF

D: TRBD1
V: TRBV4-1
J: TRBJ1-2
size: many
DNA: TGCGCCAGCAGCCCCTCACCTGGGACAGGGGGCATCTATGACTATGGCTACACCTTC
CDR3: CASSPSPGTGGIYDYGYTF

D: .
V: TRBV4-1
J: TRBJ2-1
size: many
DNA: TGCGCCAGCAGCCGGCTCGGGCTAGTTTCCAATGAGCAGTTCTTC
CDR3: CASSRLGLVSNEQFF

D: .
V: TRBV4-3
J: TRBJ2-5
size: few
DNA: TGCGCCAGCAGCCCTTCGACAAGCCGGGGAGAGACCCAGTACTTC
CDR3: CASSPSTSRGETQYF

D: TRBD2
V: TRBV9
J: TRBJ2-5
size: many
DNA: TGTGCCAGCAGCGCCACTAGCGGGAGGGAAGAGACCCAGTACTTC
CDR3: CASSATSGREETQYF

D: TRBD1
V: TRBV6-5
J: TRBJ1-1
size: many
DNA: TGTGCCAGCAGTTACGATACAGGGGGCACTGAAGCTTTCTTT
CDR3: CASSYDTGGTEAFF

D: TRBD2
V: TRBV27
J: TRBJ2-3
size: many
DNA: TGTGCCAGCCGCAAACGACCTTTCCTAGCGGGGGGTCTAGATACGCAGTATTTT
CDR3: CASRKRPFLAGGLDTQYF

D: TRBD2
V: TRBV20-1
J: TRBJ2-7
size: few
DNA: TGCAGTGCTAGAGATCTTGGGACTAGCGCCCCCGTCGAGCAGTACTTC
CDR3: CSARDLGTSAPVEQYF

D: .
V: TRBV5-1
J: TRBJ2-7
size: many
DNA: TGCGCCAGCAGCTTGTTCCCGGGCAGCCCTTACGAGCAGTACTTC
CDR3: CASSLFPGSPYEQYF

D: .
V: TRBV5-1
J: TRBJ2-6
size: few
DNA: TGCGCCAGCAGCTTGGCCGGGGCGCCCAACGTCCTGACTTTC
CDR3: CASSLAGAPNVLTF

D: .
V: TRBV13
J: TRBJ2-1
size: few
DNA: TGTGCCAGCAGCAAAGCAGGGACGGCTGAGCAGTTCTTC
CDR3: CASSKAGTAEQFF

D: .
V: TRBV28
J: TRBJ2-5
size: many
DNA: TGTGCCAGCAGTTCCCCGTGGGAAGAGACCCAGTACTTC
CDR3: CASSSPWEETQYF

D: TRBD2
V: TRBV6-5
J: TRBJ2-2
size: many
DNA: TGTGCCAGCAGTTACTCCCTTCCTAGCGGGCGGTTAACCGGGGAGCTGTTTTTT
CDR3: CASSYSLPSGRLTGELFF

D: .
V: TRBV3-1
J: TRBJ2-1
size: many
DNA: TGTGCCAGCAGTCGGACTACCTCCTACAATGAGCAGTTCTTC
CDR3: CASSRTTSYNEQFF

D: TRBD1
V: TRBV20-1
J: TRBJ1-5
size: many
DNA: TGCAGTGCTGGGCGGACAGGGGACGGGAATCAGCCCCAGCATTTT
CDR3: CSAGRTGDGNQPQHF

D: .
V: TRBV14
J: TRBJ1-1
size: few
DNA: TGTGCCAGCAGCCAACTGACTGGAACTGAAGCTTTCTTT
CDR3: CASSQLTGTEAFF

D: .
V: TRBV6-5
J: TRBJ2-3
size: many
DNA: TGTGCCAGCAGTTACGGTTGGAACACAGATACGCAGTATTTT
CDR3: CASSYGWNTDTQYF

D: .
V: TRBV10-3
J: TRBJ2-7
size: .
DNA: TGTGCCATCAGTGGCCTGGGGGGTCGGACGGCCTACGAGCAGTACTTC
CDR3: CAISGLGGRTAYEQYF

D: .
V: TRBV11-2
J: TRBJ2-5
size: many
DNA: TGTGCCAGCAGCTCGTTTCGGTGGCCCGAGACCCAGTACTTC
CDR3: CASSSFRWPETQYF

D: TRBD2
V: TRBV28
J: TRBJ2-7
size: many
DNA: TGTGCCAGCAGACTAGCGGGCTCCTACGAGCAGTACTTC
CDR3: CASRLAGSYEQYF

D: TRBD1
V: TRBV6-5
J: TRBJ1-1
size: many
DNA: TGTGCCACCACGAGGACAGGGGAAGCTTTCTTT
CDR3: CATTRTGEAFF

D: .
V: TRBV7-2
J: TRBJ1-2
size: .
DNA: TGTGCCAGCAGCTTTGACAGATTGACTAACTATGGCTACACCTTC
CDR3: CASSFDRLTNYGYTF

D: .
V: TRBV6-1
J: TRBJ2-5
size: .
DNA: TGTGCCAGCACGTACAGGACACCAAAGGAGACCCAGTACTTC
CDR3: CASTYRTPKETQYF

D: TRBD1
V: TRBV5-1
J: TRBJ2-3
size: many
DNA: TGCGCCAGCAGCTTGGCAGGGGGCTCAGATACGCAGTATTTT
CDR3: CASSLAGGSDTQYF

D: TRBD2
V: TRBV28
J: TRBJ2-7
size: many
DNA: TGTGCCAGCACTAGCGGGAGGCTTGGGTACGAGCAGTACTTC
CDR3: CASTSGRLGYEQYF

D: .
V: TRBV10-3
J: TRBJ2-1
size: few
DNA: TGTGCCATCAGTGATGCCGGGACCAGGAATGAGCAGTTCTTC
CDR3: CAISDAGTRNEQFF

D: .
V: TRBV20-1
J: TRBJ2-3
size: many
DNA: TGCAGTGCTAGTGGACGAAGTAGCTGGGATACGCAGTATTTT
CDR3: CSASGRSSWDTQYF

D: .
V: TRBV7-9
J: TRBJ1-1
size: .
DNA: TGTGCCAGCACCCCTTGGTGGGGCCCGAACACTGAAGCTTTCTTT
CDR3: CASTPWWGPNTEAFF

D: TRBD2
V: TRBV4-1
J: TRBJ2-1
size: .
DNA: TGCGCCAGCAGCCAAATCCCGGGACTAGTGCGTCTCAATGAGCAGTTCTTC
CDR3: CASSQIPGLVRLNEQFF

D: .
V: TRBV28
J: TRBJ2-3
size: .
DNA: TGTGCCAGCAACTATAATACAGATACGCAGTATTTT
CDR3: CASNYNTDTQYF

D: .
V: TRBV7-2
J: TRBJ2-5
size: many
DNA: TGTGCCAGCAGCCTCCGGGTCAGGGCGGAGACCCAGTACTTC
CDR3: CASSLRVRAETQYF

D: .
V: TRBV10-3
J: TRBJ2-3
size: many
DNA: TGTGCCATCAGGGACACAGATACGCAGTATTTT
CDR3: CAIRDTDTQYF

D: .
V: TRBV28
J: TRBJ1-2
size: many
DNA: TGTGCCAGCAGTTCCCGGACCTATGGCTACACCTTC
CDR3: CASSSRTYGYTF

D: TRBD1
V: TRBV6-5
J: TRBJ1-2
size: .
DNA: TGTGCCAGCAGTCACTCCGGGACAGGCCCCGCGGGGGGCTACACCTTC
CDR3: CASSHSGTGPAGGYTF

D: TRBD1
V: TRBV28
J: TRBJ2-7
size: many
DNA: TGTGCCAGCAGGTCAGGGGGCTCAACCCCCTACGAGCAGTACTTC
CDR3: CASRSGGSTPYEQYF

D: .
V: TRBV5-1
J: TRBJ2-7
size: many
DNA: TGCGCCAGCAGCTTGGTTACAGGGACCTACGAGCAGTACTTC
CDR3: CASSLVTGTYEQYF